Sequencing of this TCR beta chain was carried out in a study of OX40 agonist ivuxolimab in advanced cancers. The overall study: Ivuxolimab, an agonist antibody against OX40 (CD134), was given to patients.

Per germline, CDR1 KGHSH and CDR2 LQKENI. The CDR3 totals 19 residues. The V segment lost 5 bases and the J segment 2 bases; nucleotides outside the gene matches: 16. This clone was observed a few times. Data came from immunoSEQ multiplex PCR; TCRdb stores just in-frame clones and leaves some out. The sample carries some 80,000 clones, about four fifths recorded once. The sample here was CD4+ or CD8+ T cells sorted from blood, taken in a trial of the OX40 agonist ivuxolimab. The source is an adult with an advanced solid tumor such as melanoma, head and neck, liver or kidney cancer. This rearrangement joins TRBV18 to TRBJ2-7; TRBD1 matches at 12 bases. The CDR3: CASSEAGQGASISPYEQYF. For the CDR3, the DNA is TGTGCCAGCTCAGAAGCGGGACAGGGGGCGAGTATTTCGCCCTACGAGCAGTACTTC. Combining the CDR3 with reference TRBV18 and TRBJ2-7 gives the whole variable domain NAGVMQNPRHLVRRRGQEARLRCSPMKGHSHVYWYRQLPEEGLKFMVYLQKENIIDESGMPKERFSAEFPKEGPSILRIQQVVRGDSAAYFCASSEAGQGASISPYEQYFGPGTRLTVT.